Below, 24 T cell receptor beta chains from the same sample are listed, as sequenced in a study of cytomegalovirus exposure and HLA in healthy donors. The PCR used 60 Vbeta and 13 Jbeta primers. Sequenced by immunoSEQ multiplex PCR; TCRdb stores in-frame clones only, minus some. Altogether about 55,000 clones are present, roughly four fifths being singletons, with the ten largest covering 1.6%. Sequenced: PBMCs. Receptors originate from a man aged 25 to 40 in good health and CMV-seronegative.

The chain links TRBV6-5 to TRBJ1-4, with D perhaps matching TRBD1 (5 bases). Germline lookup yields CDR1 MNHEY and CDR2 SVGAGI. Trimming left V 6 bases short and J 0 bases short, with 8 bases between. The CDR3 runs to 14 residues. CDR3 coding DNA: TGTGCCAGCAGCCCGACAGCAACTAATGAAAAACTGTTTTTT. Its translation is CASSPTATNEKLFF.

The rearrangement links TRBV10-3 to TRBJ2-7; weak D call: TRBD1 (5 bases). The CDR3 consists of 15 residues. CDR1 ENHRY and CDR2 SYGVKD come from the germline V gene. V gave up 5 bases and J gave up 3 bases, with 17 bases separating them. This chain's CDR3 is CAISSTGSQNYEQYF. CDR3 DNA sequence: TGTGCCATCAGTTCCACAGGTTCACAAAACTACGAGCAGTACTTC.

V is TRBV6-1 and J is TRBJ2-5, with TRBD1 identical over 8 bases. Germline CDR1 reads MNHNS; CDR2 reads SASEGT. This CDR3 has 15 residues. V trimming: 8 bases; J trimming: 4 bases; junction bases outside the gene matches: 12. In DNA form, the CDR3 reads TGTGCCAGCGGACTCGACAGGGGAGGTCGAGAGACCCAGTACTTC. Translated: CASGLDRGGRETQYF.

A word on this clone: This sample includes further DNA sequences coding for the same CDR3. The V and J genes are TRBV18 and TRBJ2-1, with D tentatively TRBD1 (5 bases). The length of the CDR3 is 14 residues. The V gene lost 0 bases and the J gene lost 6 bases, with 9 bases spanning the gap. Germline CDR1 KGHSH, CDR2 LQKENI. The CDR3 protein is CASSPPSQGNEQFF. The CDR3 DNA follows: TGTGCCAGCTCACCACCGTCGCAGGGCAATGAGCAGTTCTTC.

The genes are TRBV18 and TRBJ2-1, with D unclear. Per germline, CDR1 KGHSH and CDR2 LQKENI. The V end lost 1 base, the J end lost 6 bases, and 7 bases lay between the germline ends. The CDR3 has 13 residues. The CDR3: CASSPRALNEQFF. In DNA form, the CDR3 reads TGTGCCAGCTCACCACGGGCTCTCAATGAGCAGTTCTTC.

The chain is built from TRBV7-2 and TRBJ2-1, with TRBD2 matching 9 bases. The CDR3 has 16 residues. The ends lost 2 bases at V and 7 bases at J; junction bases unmatched: 9. CDR1 and CDR2 from the germline V gene are SGHTA and FQGNSA. In nucleotides, the CDR3 is TGTGCCAGCAGCTTATGGGCGGGAGGGCCGGGGAATGAGCAGTTCTTC. The encoded protein is CASSLWAGGPGNEQFF.

V and J are TRBV5-4 and TRBJ2-3; 11 nucleotides align to TRBD2. V was clipped by 0 bases and J by 0 bases; unmatched bases: 6. The CDR3 consists of 18 residues. In germline, CDR1 is SGHNT, CDR2 YYREEE (reference sequence). CDR3 DNA sequence: TGTGCCAGCAGCTTGGATCTAGCGGGGGGCACTAGCACAGATACGCAGTATTTT. As protein: CASSLDLAGGTSTDTQYF. Variable domain in full (rest from reference TRBV5-4 and TRBJ2-3): ETGVTQSPTHLIKTRGQQVTLRCSSQSGHNTVSWYQQALGQGPQFIFQYYREEENGRGNFPPRFSGLQFPNYSSELNVNALELDDSALYLCASSLDLAGGTSTDTQYFGPGTRLTVL.

The chain has TRBV11-3 and TRBJ2-1; TRBD2 agrees at 7 bases. The V segment lost 0 bases and the J segment 3 bases; nucleotides outside the gene matches: 8. This CDR3 has 17 amino acids. Germline V CDR1 and CDR2: SGHNT, YENEEA. Here the CDR3 DNA reads TGTGCCAGCAGCTTAGAAAAGGGACTACTGAACTACAATGAGCAGTTCTTC. It translates to CASSLEKGLLNYNEQFF.

This chain links TRBV5-1 with TRBJ2-1; D is perhaps TRBD1 (6 bases). This CDR3 has 13 amino acids. Trimming stripped 4 bases from V and 1 base from J, with 6 bases between. CDR1 is SGHRS, CDR2 YFSETQ, per germline. CDR3 in DNA: TGCGCCAGCAGCGGGACATCCTACAATGAGCAGTTCTTC. Translating it yields CASSGTSYNEQFF.

This clone was found once. The chain employs TRBV29-1 and TRBJ2-1; the match to TRBD2 covers 9 bases. V lost 5 bases and J lost 5; bases outside the gene matches: 4. The germline gives CDR1 SQVTM, CDR2 ANQGSEA. This CDR3 has 13 residues. CDR3 sequence (DNA): TGCAGCGTTTATAGCGGGAGTGACAATGAGCAGTTCTTC. Its translation: CSVYSGSDNEQFF.

This clone was recorded only once. V usage is TRBV28 and J usage is TRBJ2-2, with D perhaps TRBD1 (6 bases). Trimming pared 6 bases from V and 5 bases from J, leaving 19 bases between. CDR3 size: 16 residues. CDR1 is MDHEN and CDR2 is SYDVKM in the germline V gene. CDR3 amino acids: CASSTLQGTGTGELFF. The CDR3 DNA reads as TGTGCCAGCAGCACACTCCAGGGGACGGGGACCGGGGAGCTGTTTTTT.

V gene TRBV7-2 combines with J gene TRBJ2-7; 10 bases align to TRBD2. V gave up 3 bases and J gave up 9 bases; unmatched junction bases: 8. Germline-derived CDR1 and CDR2 are SGHTA and FQGNSA. The CDR3 runs to 14 residues. In nucleotides, the CDR3 is TGTGCCAGCAGCTTCGGTGCTAGCGGGAGTGGGCAGTACTTC. This translates into CASSFGASGSGQYF.

The rearrangement links TRBV28 to TRBJ1-2; TRBD1 is a possible D gene (5 bases). CDR3 length: 14 residues. V lost 3 bases and J lost 6, with 14 bases in between. In germline, CDR1 is MDHEN, CDR2 SYDVKM. This CDR3 reads CASSLNRGIHGYTF. As DNA, the CDR3 is TGTGCCAGCAGTTTGAATCGGGGGATACATGGCTACACCTTC.

The chain joins TRBV7-2 to TRBJ1-2; the match to TRBD1 covers 9 bases. The germline CDR1 and CDR2 sequences are SGHTA and FQGNSA. Germline trimming cut 5 bases from V and 5 bases from J; bases unmatched to any gene: 3. The length of the CDR3 is 13 residues. This CDR3 is CASSRDREYGYTF. In DNA form, the CDR3 reads TGTGCCAGCAGCCGGGACAGGGAGTATGGCTACACCTTC.

The V and J genes are TRBV11-2 and TRBJ1-2; D call uncertain. Trimming removed 2 bases at V and 2 bases at J, with 6 bases between. This CDR3 is 13 amino acids long. Germline V gives CDR1 SGHAT, CDR2 FQNNGV. CDR3 nucleotide sequence: TGTGCCAGCAGCTTACAGGCCAACTATGGCTACACCTTC. Its translation is CASSLQANYGYTF.

V gene TRBV18 combines with J gene TRBJ1-1; D call uncertain. The CDR3 length is 13 residues. Trimming took off 3 bases at V and 4 bases at J, with 9 bases between the two ends. Per germline, CDR1 KGHSH and CDR2 LQKENI. The CDR3 sequence: CASSPVAGTEAFF. DNA of the CDR3: TGTGCCAGCTCACCGGTAGCGGGCACTGAAGCTTTCTTT.

CDR3 residues: CASLRNTEAFF. Written as DNA, the CDR3 is TGTGCCAGTCTGAGGAACACTGAAGCTTTCTTT. This sequence joins TRBV25-1 and TRBJ1-1; no clear D gene. CDR1 is MGHDK, CDR2 SYGVNS, per germline. CDR3 length: 11 amino acids. Trimming removed 9 bases at V and 1 base at J, with 6 bases between.

V is TRBV7-2 and J is TRBJ2-5; TRBD2 might be the D (5 bases). V lost 5 bases and J lost 5, with 9 bases in between. CDR1 SGHTA and CDR2 FQGNSA come from the germline V gene. The CDR3 runs 12 residues. The DNA for the CDR3 is TGTGCCAGCAGCGCACTAGGGGAGACCCAGTACTTC. As protein: CASSALGETQYF.

The rearrangement uses TRBV7-9 and TRBJ1-1; D call uncertain. This CDR3 contains 14 residues. The V end was cut by 2 bases, the J end by 5 bases, with 12 bases between. Germline lookup yields CDR1 SEHNR and CDR2 FQNEAQ (reference sequence). CDR3 bases: TGTGCCAGCAGCTTATTGCAGAAGACTACTGAAGCTTTCTTT. Amino acids: CASSLLQKTTEAFF. Variable domain in full (rest from reference TRBV7-9 and TRBJ1-1): DTGVSQNPRHKITKRGQNVTFRCDPISEHNRLYWYRQTLGQGPEFLTYFQNEAQLEKSRLLSDRFSAERPKGSFSTLEIQRTEQGDSAMYLCASSLLQKTTEAFFGQGTRLTVV.

The CDR3 DNA reads TGTGCCAGCGGGGGGGACAGGGGGGATTTTGGCTACACCTTC. Translating gives CASGGDRGDFGYTF. V and J are TRBV27 and TRBJ1-2, with 11 bases aligning to TRBD1. CDR1 and CDR2 from the germline V gene are MNHEY and SMNVEV (reference sequence). This CDR3 comprises 14 residues. V lost 8 bases to trimming and J lost 7 bases; unmatched junction nucleotides: 9.

The genes are TRBV5-4 and TRBJ2-3; 8 nucleotides align to TRBD2. This CDR3 region has 16 residues. Trimming at V came to 2 bases and at J to 5 bases, leaving 10 bases not matched to a gene. The germline V gene encodes CDR1 SGHNT and CDR2 YYREEE (reference sequence). In DNA form, the CDR3 reads TGTGCCAGCAGCTTTTCCTCGGGACTAGGTTTAGATACGCAGTATTTT. This sequence encodes CASSFSSGLGLDTQYF.

The rearrangement joins TRBV7-3 to TRBJ2-5; 10 bases agree with TRBD1. V was clipped by 5 bases and J by 5 bases; unmatched bases: 8. Germline CDR1 is SGHTA and CDR2 is FQGTGA. CDR3 length: 15 amino acids. Here the CDR3 reads CASSVSRDRGETQYF. Written as DNA, the CDR3 is TGTGCCAGCAGCGTGTCCCGGGACAGGGGCGAGACCCAGTACTTC.

The chain recombines TRBV4-2 with TRBJ2-1; tentatively, D is TRBD1 (6 bases). Germline CDR1 is LGHNA and CDR2 is YNFKEQ. This CDR3 has 14 amino acids. With 3 bases removed from V and 6 bases from J, the gap between germline ends came to 12 bases. CDR3 residues: CASSQPQGLNEQFF. The DNA of the CDR3 is TGTGCCAGCAGCCAGCCACAGGGTCTCAATGAGCAGTTCTTC.

The V gene is TRBV28, the J gene TRBJ1-6; 8 nucleotides match TRBD1. Trimming at V came to 3 bases and at J to 9 bases, leaving 4 bases not matched to a gene. From germline, CDR1 is MDHEN and CDR2 SYDVKM. The CDR3 is 14 amino acids. DNA for the CDR3: TGTGCCAGCAGTTTTCAGGGGGCAGGTTCACCCCTCCACTTT. Encoded protein: CASSFQGAGSPLHF.